This record concerns one T cell receptor (beta chain) sequence. This sample stems from a study of T cell changes during pregnancy in multiple sclerosis. CDR1 and CDR2 (germline): LGHNT, FRNRAP. CDR3 length: 13 residues. Trimming stripped 1 base from V and 3 bases from J, with 6 bases between. Libraries were prepared by immunoSEQ multiplex PCR; TCRdb keeps only in-frame clonotypes and omits some of them. Of tens of thousands of clones listed, more than 70% are singletons. The sequence came from a female donor in good health, enrolled as a control in a pregnancy study. The chain recombines TRBV12-5 with TRBJ1-2, with D possibly being TRBD1 (5 bases). Sample: CD8+ T cells from peripheral blood mononuclear cells, taken after pregnancy. The CDR3 nucleotides are TGTGCTAGTGGTTTGGGGGGGGACTATGGCTACACCTTC. Translating it yields CASGLGGDYGYTF.